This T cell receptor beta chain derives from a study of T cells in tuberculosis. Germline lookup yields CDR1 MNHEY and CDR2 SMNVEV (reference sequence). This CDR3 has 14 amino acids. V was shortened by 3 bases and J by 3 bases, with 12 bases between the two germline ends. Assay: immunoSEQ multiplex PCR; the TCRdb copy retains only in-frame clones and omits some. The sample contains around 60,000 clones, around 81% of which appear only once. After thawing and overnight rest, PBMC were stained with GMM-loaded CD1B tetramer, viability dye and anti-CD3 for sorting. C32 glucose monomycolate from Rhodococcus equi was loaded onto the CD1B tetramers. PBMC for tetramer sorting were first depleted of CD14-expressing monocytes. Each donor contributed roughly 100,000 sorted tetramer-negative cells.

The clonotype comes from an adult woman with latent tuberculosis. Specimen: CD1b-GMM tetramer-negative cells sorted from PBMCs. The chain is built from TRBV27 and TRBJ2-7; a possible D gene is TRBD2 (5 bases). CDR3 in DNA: TGTGCCAGCAGTTTCGTAACGACTAACTACGAGCAGTACTTC. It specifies CASSFVTTNYEQYF.